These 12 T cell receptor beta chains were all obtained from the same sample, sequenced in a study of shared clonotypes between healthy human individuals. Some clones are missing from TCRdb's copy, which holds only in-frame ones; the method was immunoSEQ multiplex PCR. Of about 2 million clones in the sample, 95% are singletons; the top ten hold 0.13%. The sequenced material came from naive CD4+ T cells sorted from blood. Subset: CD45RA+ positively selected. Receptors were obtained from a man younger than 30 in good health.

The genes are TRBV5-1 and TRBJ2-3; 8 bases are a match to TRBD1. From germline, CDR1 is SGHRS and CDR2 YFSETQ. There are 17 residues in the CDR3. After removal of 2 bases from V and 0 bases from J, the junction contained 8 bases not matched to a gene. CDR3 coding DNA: TGCGCCAGCAGCTTCATTCAGGGGGCGCGTAGCACAGATACGCAGTATTTT. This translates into CASSFIQGARSTDTQYF. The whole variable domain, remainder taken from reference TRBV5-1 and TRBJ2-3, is KAGVTQTPRYLIKTRGQQVTLSCSPISGHRSVSWYQQTPGQGLQFLFEYFSETQRNKGNFPGRFSGRQFSNSRSEMNVSTLELGDSALYLCASSFIQGARSTDTQYFGPGTRLTVL.

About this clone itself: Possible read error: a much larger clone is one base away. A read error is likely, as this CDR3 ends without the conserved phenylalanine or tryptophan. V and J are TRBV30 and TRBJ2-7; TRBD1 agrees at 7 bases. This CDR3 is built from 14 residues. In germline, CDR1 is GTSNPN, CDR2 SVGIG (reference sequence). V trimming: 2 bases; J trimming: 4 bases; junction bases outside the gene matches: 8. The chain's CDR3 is CAWSLTGAQYEQYS. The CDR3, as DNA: TGTGCCTGGAGTCTCACAGGGGCGCAATACGAGCAGTACTCC.

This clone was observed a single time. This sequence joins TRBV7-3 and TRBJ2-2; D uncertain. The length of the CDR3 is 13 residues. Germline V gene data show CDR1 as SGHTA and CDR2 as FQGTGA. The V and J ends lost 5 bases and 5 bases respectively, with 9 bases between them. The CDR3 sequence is CASSAMATGELFF. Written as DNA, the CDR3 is TGTGCCAGCAGCGCGATGGCAACCGGGGAGCTGTTTTTT.

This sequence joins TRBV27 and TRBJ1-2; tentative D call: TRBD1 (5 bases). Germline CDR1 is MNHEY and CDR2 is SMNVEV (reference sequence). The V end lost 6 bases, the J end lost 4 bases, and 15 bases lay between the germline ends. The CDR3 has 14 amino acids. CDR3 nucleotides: TGTGCCAGCAGCAGGGAAGGGGTAGGCTATGGCTACACCTTC. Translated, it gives CASSREGVGYGYTF.

CDR3 protein: CAARAGGAGSPYEQYF. Here the CDR3 DNA reads TGTGCCGCGCGAGCCGGAGGGGCGGGAAGCCCTTACGAGCAGTACTTC. This chain joins TRBV28 and TRBJ2-7; weak D call: TRBD2 (6 bases). Trimming removed 11 bases at V and 4 bases at J, with 27 bases between. CDR3 length: 16 amino acids. Germline V gives CDR1 MDHEN, CDR2 SYDVKM.

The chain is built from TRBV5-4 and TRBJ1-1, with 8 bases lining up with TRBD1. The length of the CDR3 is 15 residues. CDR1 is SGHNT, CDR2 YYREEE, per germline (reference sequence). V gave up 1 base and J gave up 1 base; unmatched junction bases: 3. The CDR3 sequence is CASSLSGQANTEAFF. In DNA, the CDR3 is TGTGCCAGCAGCTTGTCGGGACAGGCGAACACTGAAGCTTTCTTT.

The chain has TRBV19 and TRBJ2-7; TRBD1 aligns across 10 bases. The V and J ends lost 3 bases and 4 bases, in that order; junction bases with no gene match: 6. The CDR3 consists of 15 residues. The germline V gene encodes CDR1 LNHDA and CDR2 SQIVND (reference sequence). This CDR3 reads CASSINGDRGYEQYF. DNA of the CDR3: TGTGCCAGTAGTATCAATGGGGACAGGGGATACGAGCAGTACTTC.

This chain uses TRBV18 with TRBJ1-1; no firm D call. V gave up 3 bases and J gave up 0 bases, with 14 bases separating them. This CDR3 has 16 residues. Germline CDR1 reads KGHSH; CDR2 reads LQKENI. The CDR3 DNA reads TGTGCCAGCTCACCGTTCAGGCCTACCCTGAACACTGAAGCTTTCTTT. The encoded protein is CASSPFRPTLNTEAFF.

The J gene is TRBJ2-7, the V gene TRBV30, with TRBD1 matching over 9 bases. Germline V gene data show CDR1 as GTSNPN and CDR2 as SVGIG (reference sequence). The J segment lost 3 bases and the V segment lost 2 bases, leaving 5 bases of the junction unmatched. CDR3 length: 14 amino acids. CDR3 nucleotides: TGTGCCTGGAGTCAGACAGGGGGGAGCTACGAGCAGTACTTC. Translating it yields CAWSQTGGSYEQYF.

In nucleotides, the CDR3 is TGTGCCAGCGGAAACGGCCCTCTGGAGGAAAAACTGTTTTTT. Its protein product is CASGNGPLEEKLFF. The chain recombines TRBV6-6 with TRBJ1-4, with no clear D. V gave up 8 bases and J gave up 8 bases, with 18 bases separating them. This CDR3 region has 14 residues. Looked up from germline, CDR1 is MNHNY and CDR2 is SVGAGI (reference sequence).

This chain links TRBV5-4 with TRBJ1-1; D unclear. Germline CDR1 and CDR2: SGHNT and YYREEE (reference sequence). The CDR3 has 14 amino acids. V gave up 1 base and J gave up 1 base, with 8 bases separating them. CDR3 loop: CASSLSLGNTEAFF. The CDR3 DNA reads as TGTGCCAGCAGCTTGTCACTTGGGAACACTGAAGCTTTCTTT.

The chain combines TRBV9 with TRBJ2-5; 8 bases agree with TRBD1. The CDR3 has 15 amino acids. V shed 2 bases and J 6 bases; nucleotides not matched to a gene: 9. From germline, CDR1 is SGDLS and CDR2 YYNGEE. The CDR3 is CASSVEGGQGKTQYF. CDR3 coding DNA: TGTGCCAGCAGCGTCGAGGGCGGACAGGGAAAGACCCAGTACTTC. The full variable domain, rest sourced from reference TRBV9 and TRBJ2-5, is DSGVTQTPKHLITATGQRVTLRCSPRSGDLSVYWYQQSLDQGLQFLIQYYNGEERAKGNILERFSAQQFPDLHSELNLSSLELGDSALYFCASSVEGGQGKTQYFGPGTRLLVL.